Below, 19 T cell receptor beta chains from the same sample are listed, as sequenced in a study of early stage breast cancer tumors. Clones were read by immunoSEQ multiplex PCR, and TCRdb kept only the in-frame ones, dropping some. This table holds about 28,000 clones, roughly four fifths found once. Sequenced input: blood. These receptors originate from a person aged 35 to 50 with breast cancer.

This clone was picked up a small number of times. Its ends do not fully match the called genes, so a read error is possible. The chain uses TRBV2 and TRBJ2-7, with D maybe TRBD2 (5 bases). CDR1 and CDR2 from the germline V gene are SNHLY and FYNNEI. CDR3 length equals 10 residues. CDR3 coding DNA: TGTGCCAGCAGTGAAGTGGAGGCGGACTTC. Translated: CASSEVEADF.

The CDR3 bases are TGTGCCAGCAGCTCGAGGGGGGATACGCAGTATTTT. Translated, it gives CASSSRGDTQYF. The chain carries TRBV5-4 and TRBJ2-3, with a weak D call TRBD1 (6 bases). Germline V gene lookup returns CDR1 SGHNT and CDR2 YYREEE (reference sequence). The germline V and J ends were trimmed by 3 bases and 6 bases, with 8 bases remaining between them. CDR3 length: 12 amino acids.

This clone occurred a few times. J is TRBJ2-2 and V is TRBV19; tentative D call: TRBD2 (6 bases). Germline V lookup: CDR1 LNHDA, CDR2 SQIVND (reference sequence). Trimming left V 11 bases short and J 5 bases short, with 18 bases between. The CDR3 runs 14 residues. The CDR3 region has the DNA TGTGCCTCTAGTGGGGGGAGTGAAACCGGGGAGCTGTTTTTT. Encoded protein: CASSGGSETGELFF.

This chain links TRBV23-1 with TRBJ1-2; TRBD1 matches at 7 bases. TRBV23-1 falls under the ORF class, with uncertain function. The length of the CDR3 is 14 residues. V lost 2 bases to trimming and J lost 1 base; unmatched junction nucleotides: 1. The CDR3: CASSQGTVNYGYTF. The CDR3 DNA is TGCGCCAGCAGTCAAGGGACAGTTAACTATGGCTACACCTTC.

The J gene is TRBJ1-1, the V gene TRBV19; D call uncertain. Germline assignment: CDR1 LNHDA and CDR2 SQIVND (reference sequence). V dropped 7 bases and J dropped 1 base, with 7 bases sitting between them. This CDR3 has 12 amino acids. In DNA, the CDR3 is TGTGCCAGTATGGTGCGGAACACTGAAGCTTTCTTT. It encodes CASMVRNTEAFF.

The chain joins TRBV29-1 to TRBJ2-7; tentative D call: TRBD1 (6 bases). Trimming removed 1 base from V and 0 bases from J, with 13 bases in between. From germline, CDR1 is SQVTM and CDR2 ANQGSEA. This CDR3 spans 15 amino acids. For the CDR3, the DNA is TGCAGCGTTGAAGGTAGGGGGATTGGCTCCTACGAGCAGTACTTC. Translated, it gives CSVEGRGIGSYEQYF.

V gene TRBV10-3 combines with J gene TRBJ2-1; TRBD1 matches 9 bases. There are 15 residues in the CDR3. Per the germline V gene, CDR1 is ENHRY and CDR2 is SYGVKD. V dropped 6 bases and J dropped 5; count of bases not matched to a gene: 8. The CDR3 DNA is TGTGCCATCAGACCCTCGGGACAGGGTAACAATGAGCAGTTCTTC. Encoded protein: CAIRPSGQGNNEQFF.

The chain combines TRBV19 with TRBJ2-3; D call uncertain. This CDR3 region has 14 residues. Trimming removed 5 bases at V and 0 bases at J, with 9 bases between. Germline CDR1 reads LNHDA; CDR2 reads SQIVND (reference sequence). The CDR3 coding sequence is TGTGCCAGTAGTCAACAGCCCAGCACAGATACGCAGTATTTT. Protein: CASSQQPSTDTQYF. Drawing the rest from reference TRBV19 and TRBJ2-3, the complete variable domain is DGGITQSPKYLFRKEGQNVTLSCEQNLNHDAMYWYRQDPGQGLRLIYYSQIVNDFQKGDIAEGYSVSREKKESFPLTVTSAQKNPTAFYLCASSQQPSTDTQYFGPGTRLTVL.

This clone was found a few times. The chain recombines TRBV9 with TRBJ1-1; 9 nucleotides align to TRBD1. Germline CDR1 reads SGDLS; CDR2 reads YYNGEE. V lost 3 bases and J lost 0; bases outside the gene matches: 12. This CDR3 is 18 amino acids long. In nucleotides, the CDR3 is TGTGCCAGCAGCGATCCCGGGACAGGGATTCGGATGAACACTGAAGCTTTCTTT. This encodes CASSDPGTGIRMNTEAFF.

V usage is TRBV10-3 and J usage is TRBJ2-5; TRBD2 matches 11 bases. Trimming took 6 bases from V and 5 from J; bases not matched to a gene: 5. CDR1 is ENHRY, CDR2 SYGVKD, per germline. The CDR3 length is 14 residues. The CDR3 DNA reads as TGTGCCATCAGCGATAGCGGGAGGGTGGAGACCCAGTACTTC. This codes for CAISDSGRVETQYF.

The chain has TRBV6-1 and TRBJ2-1; D might be TRBD1 or TRBD2, each matching 5 bases. There are 13 residues in the CDR3. Trimming took off 5 bases at V and 6 bases at J, with 11 bases between the two ends. In germline, CDR1 is MNHNS, CDR2 SASEGT. The CDR3 nucleotides read TGTGCCAGCAGTTATGGTGGGACCAATGAGCAGTTCTTC. Translation gives CASSYGGTNEQFF.

The chain is built from TRBV15 and TRBJ1-5; maybe TRBD1 (5 bases). The V end was cut by 0 bases, the J end by 7 bases, with 13 bases between. The CDR3 is 15 amino acids. From germline, CDR1 is LNHNV and CDR2 YYDKDF (reference sequence). In nucleotides, the CDR3 is TGTGCCACCAGCAGAGATCGGGGGGAGGGCCAGCCCCAGCATTTT. Protein: CATSRDRGEGQPQHF.

The chain uses TRBV27 and TRBJ2-1; D may be TRBD2 (5 bases). CDR1 and CDR2 (germline): MNHEY, SMNVEV (reference sequence). V dropped 5 bases and J dropped 5 bases, with 19 bases sitting between them. The CDR3 is 16 residues long. CDR3 region: CASSPGWGRGNNEQFF. CDR3 in DNA: TGTGCCAGCAGTCCCGGGTGGGGTAGAGGGAACAATGAGCAGTTCTTC.

V usage is TRBV19 and J usage is TRBJ1-1; no firm D call. The CDR3 is made up of 15 amino acids. Germline lookup yields CDR1 LNHDA and CDR2 SQIVND (reference sequence). The V and J ends lost 5 bases and 1 base respectively, with 14 bases between them. The CDR3 DNA sequence: TGTGCCAGTAGTCGCCCCCGCCTGGGGAACACTGAAGCTTTCTTT. It specifies CASSRPRLGNTEAFF. Filled out from reference TRBV19 and TRBJ1-1, the complete variable domain reads DGGITQSPKYLFRKEGQNVTLSCEQNLNHDAMYWYRQDPGQGLRLIYYSQIVNDFQKGDIAEGYSVSREKKESFPLTVTSAQKNPTAFYLCASSRPRLGNTEAFFGQGTRLTVV.

This clone appeared a single time. The rearrangement links TRBV5-1 to TRBJ1-1, with a tentative D call TRBD1 (5 bases). Germline lookup yields CDR1 SGHRS and CDR2 YFSETQ. Deletions cut 0 bases from V and 5 bases from J, with 14 bases between. CDR3 length: 15 residues. DNA of the CDR3: TGCGCCAGCAGCTTGGAGGCAGGGAGGGAAACTGAAGCTTTCTTT. Translation gives CASSLEAGRETEAFF. Full variable domain (remainder filled in from reference TRBV5-1 and TRBJ1-1): KAGVTQTPRYLIKTRGQQVTLSCSPISGHRSVSWYQQTPGQGLQFLFEYFSETQRNKGNFPGRFSGRQFSNSRSEMNVSTLELGDSALYLCASSLEAGRETEAFFGQGTRLTVV.

The chain links TRBV4-1 to TRBJ1-5; 7 nucleotides line up with TRBD1. CDR1 and CDR2 from the germline V gene are MGHRA and YSYEKL. The CDR3 extends over 18 amino acids. The junction had 20 bases not matched to a gene; V was cut back by 5 bases and J by 7 bases. The CDR3, as DNA: TGCGCCAGCAGCTCCAATGCCCACCGGGGGACAGTACTACAGCCCCAGCATTTT. It codes for CASSSNAHRGTVLQPQHF.

The genes are TRBV7-7 and TRBJ2-5, with D tentatively TRBD1 or TRBD2 (6 bases each). The CDR3 is 14 amino acids. Between the trimmed V and J ends, which lost 1 base and 3 bases, there was a span of 9 bases. Germline CDR1 SSHAT, CDR2 FNYEAQ (reference sequence). The CDR3, as DNA: TGTGCCAGCAGCTTAGGAGGGGGGAAAGAGACCCAGTACTTC. Its translation: CASSLGGGKETQYF. The variable domain in full, with the rest retrieved from reference TRBV7-7 and TRBJ2-5, is GAGVSQSPRYKVTKRGQDVTLRCDPISSHATLYWYQQALGQGPEFLTYFNYEAQPDKSGLPSDRFSAERPEGSISTLTIQRTEQRDSAMYRCASSLGGGKETQYFGPGTRLLVL.

This clone occurred once. The chain has TRBV11-3 and TRBJ2-3, with unresolved D. CDR1 and CDR2 from the germline V gene are SGHNT and YENEEA. Between the trimmed V and J ends, which lost 5 bases and 2 bases, there was a span of 11 bases. The CDR3 loop spans 14 amino acids. CDR3 region: CASSAGRYTDTQYF. The CDR3 coding sequence is TGTGCCAGCAGCGCTGGCAGGTACACAGATACGCAGTATTTT. The entire variable domain, with the rest obtained from reference TRBV11-3 and TRBJ2-3, is as follows: EAGVVQSPRYKIIEKKQPVAFWCNPISGHNTLYWYLQNLGQGPELLIRYENEEAVDDSQLPKDRFSAERLKGVDSTLKIQPAELGDSAVYLCASSAGRYTDTQYFGPGTRLTVL.

This rearrangement joins TRBV5-1 to TRBJ2-5; TRBD2 matches at 9 bases. The CDR3 spans 16 residues. The trim removed 0 bases at V and 2 bases at J, leaving 5 bases unmatched. Germline values: CDR1 SGHRS, CDR2 YFSETQ. The CDR3 coding sequence is TGCGCCAGCAGCTTGGTCCCTAGCGGGAAACAAGAGACCCAGTACTTC. This translates into CASSLVPSGKQETQYF.